This T cell receptor beta chain comes out of a study of blood T cell repertoires in COVID-19. Profiled with immunoSEQ multiplex PCR; TCRdb holds only in-frame clones, not every one. The data contain roughly 240,000 clones, more than 75% of them seen just once; the ten biggest clones take up 3% to 3.5%. V lost 5 bases and J lost 4; bases outside the gene matches: 9. This CDR3 has 15 amino acids. The germline V gene encodes CDR1 SGHVS and CDR2 FNYEAQ. The V call is TRBV7-6, the J call TRBJ2-7, with TRBD1 matching over 9 bases. The sample comprised peripheral blood. The receptor's source is a woman aged 30 to 39 who had recovered from COVID-19. CDR3 DNA: TGTGCCAGCAGCACGGGACAGGGAGTCTCTTACGAGCAGTACTTC. Translation: CASSTGQGVSYEQYF.